A selection of T cell receptor beta chains follows, all from one sample in a study of response to subunit inactivated influenza vaccine. TCRdb recomputed calls from the RT-PCR reads with MiXCR, one row per CDR3 protein. The table lists about 540,000 distinct CDR3 sequences, roughly 25% of them singletons. This sample was shared with a second study, whose subject was T cells expressing NK-cell markers.

The specimen was CD4+ T cells sorted from PBMCs, collected about 12 days after vaccination. All receptors come from a man in his forties or fifties who received an inactivated influenza vaccine. Each CDR3 is given with its conserved first and last residue. The order of the fields is clone size, D gene, J gene, V gene, CDR3 DNA, CDR3 protein. A D gene is named only where the DNA matches it firmly. The listing skips clone size in some rows; elsewhere it reads once, few, many or a size class.

NA,TRBD1,TRBJ2-1,TRBV4-2,TGTGCCAGCAGCCCGTCGGACAGGGGGTACAATGAGCAGTTCTTC,CASSPSDRGYNEQFF
NA,NA,TRBJ2-7,TRBV7-2,TGTGCCAGCAGCTTTGTTGAGTCCTACGAGCAGTACTTC,CASSFVESYEQYF
few,NA,TRBJ2-3,TRBV12-3/TRBV12-4,TGTGCCAGCAGTTTAGCCAACAGTATAAACACAGATACGCAGTATTTT,CASSLANSINTDTQYF
few,NA,TRBJ2-1,TRBV24-1,TGTGCCACCAGTGATGCCTCGCGTCTGGGCGGTCAGAGCTCCTACAATGAGCAGTTCTTC,CATSDASRLGGQSSYNEQFF
NA,NA,TRBJ2-1,TRBV3-1,TGTGCCAGCAGCCAAGATGGAGGGGGTGAGCAGTTCTTC,CASSQDGGGEQFF
NA,TRBD2,TRBJ2-1,TRBV29-1,TGCAGCGTTCGGACTAGCGGGAGGAAATACAATGAGCAGTTCTTC,CSVRTSGRKYNEQFF
NA,NA,TRBJ2-7,TRBV4-2,TGTGCCAGCAGCCAAGCGGGCGGAGACTTTGAGCAGTACTTC,CASSQAGGDFEQYF
NA,TRBD2,TRBJ2-1,TRBV28,TGTGCCAGCAGACTAGCGGAGTCCTACAATGAGCAGTTCTTC,CASRLAESYNEQFF
many,TRBD2,TRBJ2-5,TRBV20-1,TGCAGTGCTAGAGATCTCCTACTAGCGGGGGGGCAAGAGACCCAGTACTTC,CSARDLLLAGGQETQYF
few,TRBD1,TRBJ2-2,TRBV7-6,TGTGCCAGCAGCTTACTGGGACAGGGGGCGAACACCGGGGAGCTGTTTTTT,CASSLLGQGANTGELFF
NA,TRBD2,TRBJ2-2,TRBV20-1,TGCAGTGCTAGTTCCGGGAGGGCCGGTACCGGGGAGCTGTTTTTT,CSASSGRAGTGELFF
NA,TRBD2,TRBJ2-1,TRBV6-1,TGTGCCAGCAGGGGATCTAGCGGGGGCGGAAGGAATGAGCAGTTCTTC,CASRGSSGGGRNEQFF
NA,TRBD1,TRBJ1-1,TRBV10-3,TGTGCCATCAGCATACAGGGGCGTACTGAAGCTTTCTTT,CAISIQGRTEAFF
NA,NA,TRBJ2-5,TRBV6-5,TGTGCCAGCAGTTACTCCCCCCCAGGGGTGGTAGGAGAGACCCAGTACTTC,CASSYSPPGVVGETQYF
few,TRBD1,TRBJ1-2,TRBV7-2,TGTGCCAGCAGCTTAGAGACAGGGACTGTCTATGGCTACACCTTC,CASSLETGTVYGYTF
few,NA,TRBJ1-1,TRBV12-3/TRBV12-4,TGTGCCAGCACCGGGGGGGCTTACAACACTGAAGCTTTCTTT,CASTGGAYNTEAFF
NA,NA,TRBJ2-5,TRBV5-1,TGCGCCAGCAGCTTGGGTCCGGTAGAGGGCCAAGAGACCCAGTACTTC,CASSLGPVEGQETQYF
NA,TRBD1,TRBJ1-4,TRBV5-1,TGCGCCAGCAGCGAGGGACAGGGGGTTGAAAAACTGTTTTTT,CASSEGQGVEKLFF
NA,NA,TRBJ2-1,TRBV5-6,TGTGCCAGCACCCGGGTGAATGAGCAGTTCTTC,CASTRVNEQFF
few,NA,TRBJ2-4,TRBV20-1,TGCAGTGCTTCGAAGGAGATAGCCAAAAACATTCAGTACTTC,CSASKEIAKNIQYF
few,NA,TRBJ1-1,TRBV20-1,TGCAGTGCTAGCGGACAGAACACTGAAGCTTTCTTT,CSASGQNTEAFF
few,NA,TRBJ2-1,TRBV7-9,TGTGCCAGCAGCCCGGGGGAGGGGGCGGCCTACAATGAGCAGTTCTTC,CASSPGEGAAYNEQFF
few,TRBD1,TRBJ2-7,TRBV5-1,TGCGCCAGCAGCTCGCGGACAGGACCCTACGAGCAGTACTTC,CASSSRTGPYEQYF
NA,NA,TRBJ1-1,TRBV7-9,TGTGCCAGCAGCTTCGGCCGGGACACTGAAGCTTTCTTT,CASSFGRDTEAFF
few,NA,TRBJ1-2,TRBV4-3,TGCGCCAGCAGCCAAGATTCGGGTATCTATGGCTACACCTTC,CASSQDSGIYGYTF
few,NA,TRBJ2-1,TRBV6-5,TGTGCCAGCTCCGCTTGGGGATTGCGGTTCTTC,CASSAWGLRFF
few,NA,TRBJ2-6,TRBV20-1,TGCAGTGCCAGACCAGGGCCCAGCTCTGGGGCCAACGTCCTGACTTTC,CSARPGPSSGANVLTF
NA,TRBD1,TRBJ1-1,TRBV20-1,TGCAGTGCTCCTCTCATGGGACAGCCGAACACTGAAGCTTTCTTT,CSAPLMGQPNTEAFF
NA,TRBD1,TRBJ2-5,TRBV20-1,TGCAGTGCTAGAGCGTGGACAGGCGATCAAGAGACCCAGTACTTC,CSARAWTGDQETQYF
NA,NA,TRBJ2-3,TRBV10-3,TGTGCCATACGGGAGCGGGGCACAGATACGCAGTATTTT,CAIRERGTDTQYF
few,NA,TRBJ2-1,TRBV19,TGTGCCAGTAGTCCCCAGGGGGGAGGGGGCAATGAGCAGTTCTTC,CASSPQGGGGNEQFF
once,TRBD1,TRBJ2-7,TRBV3-1,TGTGCCAGCAGCCAAGATTTCGGGACAGGGTCCTACGAGCAGTACTTC,CASSQDFGTGSYEQYF
few,NA,TRBJ2-7,TRBV6-2/TRBV6-3,TGTGCCAGCAGTTTCCGGGTTTCGGGCGAGCAGTACTTC,CASSFRVSGEQYF
once,NA,TRBJ2-2,TRBV11-2,TGTGCCAGCAGAAATTTAGGACAGATCTTAACCGGGGAGCTGTTTTTT,CASRNLGQILTGELFF
few,NA,TRBJ1-2,TRBV6-2/TRBV6-3,TGTGCCAGCAGTTATATGGGACGGAATAACTATGGCTACACCTTC,CASSYMGRNNYGYTF
few,TRBD1,TRBJ1-6,TRBV7-9,TGTGCCAGCAGGTGGGGGACAGATAATTCACCCCTCCACTTT,CASRWGTDNSPLHF
NA,TRBD2,TRBJ2-5,TRBV5-1,TGCGCCAGCAGTTTGGGTCTAGCGGGGAAACAAGAGACCCAGTACTTC,CASSLGLAGKQETQYF
many,NA,TRBJ2-3,TRBV29-1,TGCAGCGTTGCTGAGGGATTACGCACAGATACGCAGTATTTT,CSVAEGLRTDTQYF
few,NA,TRBJ2-2,TRBV6-2/TRBV6-3,TGTGCCAGCAGTTACGTGGGCGGGCTGTTTTTT,CASSYVGGLFF
few,TRBD2,TRBJ2-1,TRBV10-3,TGTGCCATCAGTGGGACTAGCGGACCCAGACATGAGCAGTTCTTC,CAISGTSGPRHEQFF
many,NA,TRBJ2-1,TRBV10-3,TGTGCCACTCGCCCACGACAAGGGAATGAGCAGTTCTTC,CATRPRQGNEQFF
few,NA,TRBJ1-2,TRBV12-3/TRBV12-4,TGTGCCAGCAGTTCGTACCCACTCTATGGCTACACCTTC,CASSSYPLYGYTF
few,NA,TRBJ2-7,TRBV5-1,TGCGCCAGCAGCCCATACCAGCAAGAGTACGAGCAGTACTTC,CASSPYQQEYEQYF
NA,TRBD2,TRBJ2-7,TRBV20-1,TGCAGTGCTAGAGCCGGGACTAGTCCCAACGAGCAGTACTTC,CSARAGTSPNEQYF
NA,NA,TRBJ2-3,TRBV6-2/TRBV6-3,TGTGCCAGCAGTTTAATCTTCGGGGCCTACTCTAGCACAGATACGCAGTATTTT,CASSLIFGAYSSTDTQYF
few,NA,TRBJ2-2,TRBV21-1,TGTGCCAGCCAGGACCAAAAGGCTAGCTGTAACACCGGGGAGCTGTTTTTT,CASQDQKASCNTGELFF
few,NA,TRBJ1-6,TRBV12-3/TRBV12-4,TGTGCCAGCAGGGGATCATTAGGGTCCTATAATTCACCCCTCCACTTT,CASRGSLGSYNSPLHF
few,NA,TRBJ2-4,TRBV5-1,TGCGCCAGCAGCGGGGGGGACACAAACATTCAGTACTTC,CASSGGDTNIQYF
NA,NA,TRBJ2-7,TRBV7-9,TGTGCCAGCAGCAACCCCCGGGACCCCAGTTCCTACGAGCAGTACTTC,CASSNPRDPSSYEQYF
NA,NA,TRBJ2-3,TRBV10-3,TGTGCCATCAGTTCTCTACGAGATACGCAGTATTTT,CAISSLRDTQYF
few,NA,TRBJ2-5,TRBV7-8,TGTGCCAGCAGCTCCTACCGGGGGAGGCAAGAGACCCAGTACTTC,CASSSYRGRQETQYF
NA,NA,TRBJ2-7,TRBV7-2,TGTGCCAGCAGCTATGGGGGGAGCTCCTACGAGCAGTACTTC,CASSYGGSSYEQYF
few,NA,TRBJ1-1,TRBV11-2,TGTGCCAGCAGCTTAGATGCGGGACGGGTCGGAAAAGCTTTCTTT,CASSLDAGRVGKAFF
many,NA,TRBJ2-1,TRBV7-2,TGTGCCAGCAGCTTACGAACAGGCAACTACAATGAGCAGTTCTTC,CASSLRTGNYNEQFF
NA,TRBD1,TRBJ1-6,TRBV25-1,TGTGCCAGCAGTGAACCGGGACAGCTGTGGGCACCCCTCCACTTT,CASSEPGQLWAPLHF